This T cell receptor beta chain stems from a study of T cell responses to AZD1222 COVID-19 vaccine. Profiled with immunoSEQ multiplex PCR; TCRdb holds only in-frame clones, not every one. The sample includes 150,000 to 200,000 clones, more than 75% of them seen just once. This TCR derives from an adult who received the AZD1222 COVID-19 vaccine. Sequences were derived from peripheral blood, sampled 28 days after the second AZD1222 dose.

The CDR3 region is CASSIRRDRGDEQYF. DNA of the CDR3: TGTGCCAGCAGCATCCGCCGGGACAGGGGGGACGAGCAGTACTTC. The chain employs TRBV21-1 and TRBJ2-7; TRBD1, the D gene given by the table, was not confirmed from the DNA. TRBV21-1 is noted as a pseudogene. The CDR3 extends over 15 amino acids.